Given below is one T cell receptor beta chain in context. Clones were read by immunoSEQ multiplex PCR, and TCRdb kept only the in-frame ones, dropping some. Here the sample spans tens of thousands of clones, 60% to 85% being singletons. Trimming removed 7 bases from V and 3 bases from J; junction bases left unmatched: 9. Germline V gene sequence: CDR1 SNHLY, CDR2 FYNNEI. The CDR3 length is 15 residues. The data originate from a study of blood T cell repertoires in COVID-19. Looking at the study overall: The study drew acute and convalescent COVID-19 samples from the United States, Italy and Spain.

The sample comprised peripheral blood. V and J are TRBV2 and TRBJ2-7; TRBD2 matches at 10 bases. The clonotype originates from a woman aged 80 or over with acute or convalescent COVID-19. In DNA, the CDR3 is TGTGCCAGCAAGCGGGGGACTAGCGAATACTACGAGCAGTACTTC. Protein product: CASKRGTSEYYEQYF.